The 30 T cell receptor beta chains below come from one sample, sequenced in a study of response to subunit inactivated influenza vaccine. TCRdb recomputed calls from the RT-PCR reads with MiXCR, one row per CDR3 protein. The repertoire holds about 780,000 distinct CDR3 sequences, with about a fifth as singletons. The sample consisted of PBMCs from blood, taken about 5 days after vaccination. The receptors shown here come from a man aged 50-59 years who received an inactivated influenza vaccine.

In its sample, this clonotype was seen a few times. The rearrangement links TRBV5-4 to TRBJ2-7; D is unresolved. CDR1 is SGHNT and CDR2 is YYREEE in the germline V gene (reference sequence). Trimming removed 3 bases from V and 4 bases from J, with 11 bases in between. This CDR3 has 13 residues. The CDR3 region has the DNA TGTGCCAGCAGCTCCGGACCGGAATACGAGCAGTACTTC. This gives the protein CASSSGPEYEQYF.

The CDR3 nucleotides read TGTGCCAGCAGCTTAATAGTCCGCACAGATACGCAGTATTTT. Translation: CASSLIVRTDTQYF. The gene calls are TRBV7-9 and TRBJ2-3; D not certain. The V gene lost 2 bases and the J gene lost 1 base, with 7 bases spanning the gap. The CDR3 totals 14 residues. Germline CDR1 SEHNR, CDR2 FQNEAQ (reference sequence).

This clonotype came up a few times. The chain combines TRBV20-1 with TRBJ1-4, with unresolved D. The CDR3 loop spans 14 amino acids. In germline, CDR1 is DFQATT, CDR2 SNEGSKA (reference sequence). Deletions cut 3 bases from V and 8 bases from J, with 16 bases between. The CDR3 DNA follows: TGCAGTGCTAGGGGCGGGGAGTTGGGAGAAAAACTGTTTTTT. It specifies CSARGGELGEKLFF.

Only a few counts were recorded for this clonotype. The chain couples TRBV6-2 or TRBV6-3 to TRBJ2-6; 9 bases agree with TRBD1. With V trimmed by 4 bases and J by 2 bases, 12 bases remained unmatched. This CDR3 has 19 amino acids. The germline V gene has CDR1 MNHEY and CDR2 SVGEGT. CDR3 sequence reads: CASSSRTGALPPGANVLTF. DNA of the CDR3: TGTGCCAGCAGTTCCCGGACAGGGGCTCTACCACCTGGGGCCAACGTCCTGACTTTC.

This clonotype was seen only a few times. The chain carries TRBV7-8 and TRBJ2-7, with D perhaps assigned TRBD1 or TRBD2 (6 bases each). The V gene's germline CDR1 is SGHVS and CDR2 FQNEAQ. CDR3 length: 15 amino acids. Between the trimmed V and J ends, which lost 1 base and 2 bases, there was a span of 12 bases. The CDR3 nucleotides are TGTGCCAGCAGCTTAGATACGGGGGCGACCTACGAGCAGTACTTC. Protein: CASSLDTGATYEQYF. Combining the CDR3 with reference TRBV7-8 and TRBJ2-7 gives the whole variable domain GAGVSQSPRYKVAKRGQDVALRCDPISGHVSLFWYQQALGQGPEFLTYFQNEAQLDKSGLPSDRFFAERPEGSVSTLKIQRTQQEDSAVYLCASSLDTGATYEQYFGPGTRLTVT.

This clonotype was seen many times. The chain uses TRBV29-1 and TRBJ2-2; D gene ambiguous. V lost 5 bases and J lost 1, with 2 bases in between. Germline-derived CDR1 and CDR2 are SQVTM and ANQGSEA. The CDR3 is 11 residues long. The CDR3, as DNA: TGCAGCGTTCAGAACACCGGGGAGCTGTTTTTT. Protein sequence: CSVQNTGELFF.

The sample holds a few counts of this clonotype. The chain links TRBV6-1 to TRBJ1-3; no firm D call. The germline gives CDR1 MNHNS, CDR2 SASEGT. The CDR3 has 15 residues. Trimming cost V 3 bases and J 9 bases, with 18 bases left between them. Here the CDR3 DNA reads TGTGCCAGCAGTGATCCATCCCGGGTCCGAGGCACCATATATTTT. This sequence encodes CASSDPSRVRGTIYF.

This clonotype was seen a few times. The rearrangement links TRBV6-2 or TRBV6-3 to TRBJ1-2; the D is unclear. V was trimmed by 6 bases and J by 7 bases, leaving 12 bases between them. CDR3 length equals 12 residues. The V gene's germline CDR1 is MNHEY and CDR2 SVGEGT. The DNA of the CDR3 is TGTGCCAGCAGCACCGCGAGGGTTGGCTACACCTTC. It translates to CASSTARVGYTF.

This clonotype has at least ten counts. The rearrangement links TRBV20-1 to TRBJ2-1; D is uncertain. The CDR3 runs to 14 residues. Trimming removed 5 bases at V and 0 bases at J, with 11 bases between. CDR1 DFQATT and CDR2 SNEGSKA come from the germline V gene (reference sequence). The CDR3 DNA reads TGCAGTGCTGGCACGAGGAGCTCCTACAATGAGCAGTTCTTC. This sequence encodes CSAGTRSSYNEQFF.

This clonotype was seen a few times. The DNA of the CDR3 is TGTGCCAGCAGTTTCCGACTAGCGGGCACCTACGAGCAGTACTTC. This gives the protein CASSFRLAGTYEQYF. The chain recombines TRBV27 with TRBJ2-7; 10 bases line up with TRBD2. The trim removed 3 bases at V and 2 bases at J, leaving 4 bases unmatched. CDR1 MNHEY and CDR2 SMNVEV come from the germline V gene (reference sequence). The CDR3 runs to 15 residues.

With respect to this clonotype: Germline and junction disagree at one end, which may indicate a read error. V is TRBV9 and J is TRBJ2-7; 9 bases agree with TRBD2. The CDR3 covers 14 residues. CDR1 and CDR2 (germline): SGDLS, YYNGEE. This CDR3 is CASSVLAGEGLQNF. The CDR3 coding sequence is TGTGCCAGCAGCGTCTTAGCGGGAGAGGGGCTACAGAACTTC.

Points on this clonotype: One base away lies a much larger clone, so this may be a sequencing read error. CDR3 in amino acids: CASSPITRKREGIYNEQLF. In DNA, the CDR3 is TGTGCCAGCAGCCCTATAACAAGAAAGCGGGAGGGGATCTACAATGAGCAGCTCTTC. This rearrangement joins TRBV4-2 to TRBJ2-1; TRBD2 matches at 10 bases. CDR3 length: 19 residues. The germline CDR1 and CDR2 sequences are LGHNA and YNFKEQ.

The rearrangement uses TRBV6-5 and TRBJ1-2; D is uncertain. Germline V gene sequence: CDR1 MNHEY, CDR2 SVGAGI. CDR3 size: 16 residues. V was clipped by 0 bases and J by 8 bases, with 19 bases between them. The CDR3 DNA is TGTGCCAGCAGTTACTCGAGTCCAGGCGCGGCGGGCGGCTACACCTTC. Translation: CASSYSSPGAAGGYTF.

This clonotype was observed a few times. The rearrangement links TRBV7-2 to TRBJ2-7; 11 positions agree with TRBD2. CDR1 is SGHTA and CDR2 is FQGNSA in the germline V gene. With 4 bases clipped from V and 0 bases from J, the junction kept 2 bases outside the gene matches. The CDR3 contains 15 residues. Here the CDR3 DNA reads TGTGCCAGCAGCTGGCTAGCGGGAGGCTCCTACGAGCAGTACTTC. Translated, it gives CASSWLAGGSYEQYF.

This clonotype was counted only a few times. The chain is built from TRBV20-1 and TRBJ2-1; D remains unclear. The V gene lost 3 bases and the J gene lost 9 bases, with 15 bases spanning the gap. The CDR3 loop spans 13 amino acids. The germline gives CDR1 DFQATT, CDR2 SNEGSKA (reference sequence). This CDR3 is CSASSDLGGEQFF. As DNA, the CDR3 is TGCAGTGCTAGTTCCGATCTGGGCGGTGAGCAGTTCTTC.

V gene TRBV4-2 combines with J gene TRBJ2-7; 8 bases align to TRBD1. Trimming at V came to 3 bases and at J to 1 base, leaving 8 bases not matched to a gene. CDR3 size: 16 residues. The V gene's germline CDR1 is LGHNA and CDR2 YNFKEQ. The CDR3 here is CASSQGTGIKSYEQYF. For the CDR3, the DNA is TGTGCCAGCAGCCAGGGGACAGGCATCAAATCCTACGAGCAGTACTTC.

There are many counts of this clonotype. The chain uses TRBV20-1 and TRBJ2-3; D gene uncertain. The germline V gene has CDR1 DFQATT and CDR2 SNEGSKA (reference sequence). V gave up 0 bases and J gave up 1 base, with 5 bases separating them. CDR3 length: 13 residues. CDR3 coding DNA: TGCAGTGCTAGAGATACCCGCACAGATACGCAGTATTTT. Amino acids: CSARDTRTDTQYF.

This chain links TRBV20-1 with TRBJ1-2; TRBD1 is a possible D gene (6 bases). The V gene's germline CDR1 is DFQATT and CDR2 SNEGSKA (reference sequence). Trimming took 4 bases from V and 4 from J, leaving 13 bases between them. The CDR3 totals 13 residues. CDR3: CSATQDRSYGYTF. Written as DNA, the CDR3 is TGCAGTGCTACCCAGGACAGAAGCTATGGCTACACCTTC.

This clonotype came up a few times. This sequence joins TRBV12-3 or TRBV12-4 and TRBJ2-1, with 10 bases identical to TRBD2. V lost 7 bases and J lost 3; bases outside the gene matches: 9. The CDR3 spans 16 residues. The CDR3 DNA sequence: TGTGCCAGCAACTCATTCAGCGGGAGGGACTACAATGAGCAGTTCTTC. Protein product: CASNSFSGRDYNEQFF.

The chain recombines TRBV12-3 or TRBV12-4 with TRBJ1-5; D may be TRBD1 (5 bases). This CDR3 comprises 13 residues. Between the trimmed V and J ends, which lost 7 bases and 4 bases, there was a span of 11 bases. The CDR3 is CASTSGGNQPQHF. For the CDR3, the DNA is TGTGCCAGCACCTCCGGGGGTAATCAGCCCCAGCATTTT.

The chain couples TRBV6-2 or TRBV6-3 to TRBJ1-2, with D maybe TRBD1 (5 bases). The CDR3 sequence is 13 residues long. Deletions cut 4 bases from V and 6 bases from J, with 12 bases between. Looked up from germline, CDR1 is MNHEY and CDR2 is SVGEGT. This chain's CDR3 is CASSWTQGHGYTF. The CDR3 DNA is TGTGCCAGCAGTTGGACACAAGGCCATGGCTACACCTTC.

The chain links TRBV27 to TRBJ2-7; 9 nucleotides agree with TRBD1. Trimming removed 6 bases from V and 4 bases from J; junction bases left unmatched: 19. Per germline, CDR1 MNHEY and CDR2 SMNVEV (reference sequence). The CDR3 runs to 18 residues. The CDR3 DNA reads TGTGCCAGCAGCCCCTTACCTTATCCGGGACAGGGTTCATACGAGCAGTACTTC. Protein: CASSPLPYPGQGSYEQYF.

This chain uses TRBV10-3 with TRBJ2-5; weak D call: TRBD1 (6 bases). This CDR3 has 14 residues. Trimming removed 0 bases from V and 5 bases from J, with 10 bases in between. The germline V gene has CDR1 ENHRY and CDR2 SYGVKD. In nucleotides, the CDR3 is TGTGCCATCAGTGAGTCTACAGGGCTGGAGACCCAGTACTTC. This encodes CAISESTGLETQYF.

This clonotype was detected many times. The chain recombines TRBV29-1 with TRBJ2-3, with D maybe TRBD2 (7 bases). Germline V lookup: CDR1 SQVTM, CDR2 ANQGSEA. Trimming removed 4 bases at V and 0 bases at J, with 11 bases between. The CDR3 extends over 14 amino acids. In nucleotides, the CDR3 is TGCAGCGTTGCCCGGGGGGCTAGCACAGATACGCAGTATTTT. Residues: CSVARGASTDTQYF.

The chain uses TRBV29-1 and TRBJ2-1; 11 bases fit TRBD1. Germline CDR1 and CDR2: SQVTM and ANQGSEA. The V and J ends lost 7 bases and 7 bases, in that order; junction bases with no gene match: 6. This CDR3 spans 13 amino acids. The CDR3 nucleotides are TGCAGCGAGGACAGGGGGCTTCGGAATGAGCAGTTCTTC. Translation: CSEDRGLRNEQFF.

V and J are TRBV29-1 and TRBJ2-1; D remains unclear. Trimming cost V 6 bases and J 6 bases, with 15 bases left between them. The CDR3 extends over 13 amino acids. Germline V gives CDR1 SQVTM, CDR2 ANQGSEA. In DNA, the CDR3 is TGCAGCGTGAGAGGACGGCTAGGCAATGAGCAGTTCTTC. Amino acid sequence: CSVRGRLGNEQFF.

This clonotype was detected only a few times. The rearrangement uses TRBV6-5 and TRBJ2-3; TRBD2 aligns across 9 bases. J gave up 4 bases and V 0 bases, and 11 bases lay outside the gene matches. Per germline, CDR1 MNHEY and CDR2 SVGAGI. The CDR3 is 18 residues long. In nucleotides, the CDR3 is TGTGCCAGCAGTTACTCGACCTCGGCGGGGGGGCCACCAGATACGCAGTATTTT. It is translated as CASSYSTSAGGPPDTQYF.

The rearrangement links TRBV2 to TRBJ1-5; D gene ambiguous. The CDR3 is 13 residues long. The germline V gene has CDR1 SNHLY and CDR2 FYNNEI. Trimming took 5 bases from V and 4 from J, leaving 9 bases between them. The CDR3 reads CASSIGVNQPQHF. CDR3 coding DNA: TGTGCCAGCAGTATAGGCGTTAATCAGCCCCAGCATTTT.

There are many counts of this clonotype. One junction end does not reproduce the germline sequence, and a read error may be involved. The rearrangement uses TRBV24-1 and TRBJ2-2; D gene unclear. Germline V CDR1 and CDR2: KGHDR, SFDVKD. The CDR3 has 11 amino acids. The CDR3 DNA follows: TGTGCCACCGGTGAGACCGGGGAGCTGTTTTTT. Its protein product is CATGETGELFF.

The chain links TRBV6-2 or TRBV6-3 to TRBJ2-2, with 12 bases aligning to TRBD2. CDR3 length: 18 amino acids. V dropped 5 bases and J dropped 3; count of bases not matched to a gene: 10. The germline CDR1 and CDR2 sequences are MNHEY and SVGEGT. The CDR3: CASSPEASGRAYTGELFF. For the CDR3, the DNA is TGTGCCAGCAGTCCTGAAGCTAGCGGGAGGGCCTACACCGGGGAGCTGTTTTTT.